This entry lists 23 T cell receptor beta chains sequenced from one sample in a study of naive and memory T cell subsets. General study findings and limits: Possibly reflecting memory cells re-expressing CD45RA, a few larger clonotypes occurred in naive repertoires, especially CD8.

Antigens for these TCRs are unknown. Both TRBC1 and TRBC2 were covered by a beta constant-region primer of two equimolar oligonucleotides. Four rounds of PCR amplified the ligated cDNA using nested alpha and beta constant-region primers plus SP2. TCRdb independently ran MiXCR on the UMI-ligation and nested PCR reads; one entry per CDR3 protein. The sample includes under 150,000 distinct CDR3 sequences, about 20% seen only once; the top ten take about 0.63%. Sequences were obtained from naive CD8+ T cells from blood. These receptors all stem from a human donor in good health.

The chain has TRBV12-3 or TRBV12-4 and TRBJ1-1, with D possibly matching TRBD1 (6 bases). The CDR3 runs to 17 residues. V lost 3 bases, J lost 5 bases, and 22 bases lay in between. CDR3 sequence: CASSFPSRAGATTEAFF. DNA for the CDR3: TGTGCCAGCAGTTTCCCCTCCAGGGCAGGGGCTACGACTGAAGCTTTCTTT.

V gene TRBV20-1 combines with J gene TRBJ2-1; 8 bases fit TRBD1. The CDR3 length is 18 residues. CDR1 is DFQATT and CDR2 is SNEGSKA in the germline V gene (reference sequence). Trimming at V came to 2 bases and at J to 4 bases, leaving 16 bases not matched to a gene. The CDR3 region is CSARQRWTGLTLYNEQFF. CDR3 nucleotide sequence: TGCAGTGCTAGACAACGTTGGACAGGGCTGACACTTTACAATGAGCAGTTCTTC.

This clonotype was found a few times. The chain joins TRBV4-1 to TRBJ2-1, with a possible D match to TRBD2 (6 bases). Trimming removed 0 bases at V and 8 bases at J, with 14 bases between. CDR3 length: 15 residues. The germline CDR1 and CDR2 sequences are MGHRA and YSYEKL. In DNA form, the CDR3 reads TGCGCCAGCAGCCAAGAGAGCGGGCCCGGGGATGAGCAGTTCTTC. Protein product: CASSQESGPGDEQFF.

This clonotype was found a few times. This chain uses TRBV6-1 with TRBJ2-7, with TRBD2 identical over 10 bases. CDR3 length: 15 residues. V lost 1 base, J lost 1 base, and 1 base stayed unmatched. In germline, CDR1 is MNHNS, CDR2 SASEGT. As DNA, the CDR3 is TGTGCCAGCAGTGAAGGGACTAGCGGTTCCTACGAGCAGTACTTC. Residues: CASSEGTSGSYEQYF.

This clonotype was counted between two and nine times. The chain has TRBV4-3 and TRBJ1-1, with D uncertain. Trimming stripped 0 bases from V and 1 base from J, with 12 bases between. Germline V lookup: CDR1 LGHNA, CDR2 YSLEER. CDR3 length equals 16 residues. The CDR3 sequence: CASSQDLGRRNTEAFF. In DNA form, the CDR3 reads TGCGCCAGCAGCCAAGATTTGGGCAGGCGGAACACTGAAGCTTTCTTT.

This clonotype appeared a few times. The chain couples TRBV6-1 to TRBJ1-5; no reliable D call. CDR1 and CDR2 (germline): MNHNS, SASEGT. This CDR3 is 18 amino acids long. Trimming removed 2 bases at V and 5 bases at J, with 22 bases between. CDR3 sequence reads: CASSERSVARVGDQPQHF. The CDR3 bases are TGTGCCAGCAGTGAAAGGTCAGTGGCACGGGTCGGAGATCAGCCCCAGCATTTT.

The chain links TRBV5-1 to TRBJ2-7; 7 bases match TRBD1. The CDR3 loop spans 15 amino acids. Losses at the gene ends were 3 bases for V and 1 base for J; bases not matched to a gene: 7. CDR1 is SGHRS and CDR2 is YFSETQ in the germline V gene. CDR3 protein: CASSSLTGKSYEQYF. For the CDR3, the DNA is TGCGCCAGCAGCTCCCTGACAGGGAAATCCTACGAGCAGTACTTC.

The chain recombines TRBV28 with TRBJ2-6; weak D call: TRBD1 (5 bases). V was pared by 3 bases and J by 2 bases, with 8 bases between. The CDR3 is 15 residues long. CDR1 MDHEN and CDR2 SYDVKM come from the germline V gene. CDR3 in DNA: TGTGCCAGCAGTTTCCAGGGTCCTGGGGCCAACGTCCTGACTTTC. Its translation is CASSFQGPGANVLTF. Full variable domain (remainder filled in from reference TRBV28 and TRBJ2-6): DVKVTQSSRYLVKRTGEKVFLECVQDMDHENMFWYRQDPGLGLRLIYFSYDVKMKEKGDIPEGYSVSREKKERFSLILESASTNQTSMYLCASSFQGPGANVLTFGAGSRLTVL.

A few counts support this clonotype. The genes are TRBV12-3 or TRBV12-4 and TRBJ1-4; the D is unclear. This CDR3 is 11 amino acids long. Trimming shortened V by 4 bases and J by 6 bases, and 3 bases separated the two germline ends. The CDR3 coding sequence is TGTGCCAGCAGTTATGATGAAAAACTGTTTTTT. It is translated as CASSYDEKLFF.

The chain is built from TRBV6-1 and TRBJ2-7; D unclear. The CDR3 contains 15 residues. V was clipped by 4 bases and J by 0 bases, with 13 bases between them. Germline V gives CDR1 MNHNS, CDR2 SASEGT. The CDR3 sequence is CASSGLGSSSYEQYF. The DNA of the CDR3 is TGTGCCAGCAGTGGTCTGGGGTCTAGCTCCTACGAGCAGTACTTC.

This chain links TRBV2 with TRBJ1-1; 7 bases line up with TRBD1. Germline V lookup: CDR1 SNHLY, CDR2 FYNNEI. This CDR3 contains 12 residues. Trimming cost V 10 bases and J 7 bases; bases outside gene matches: 9. DNA of the CDR3: TGTGCCAACGACAGGGAACAGGGTGAAGCTTTCTTT. It is translated as CANDREQGEAFF.

V usage is TRBV4-3 and J usage is TRBJ2-7; D is tentatively TRBD1 or TRBD2 (5 bases each). Germline V lookup: CDR1 LGHNA, CDR2 YSLEER. V was cut by 4 bases and J by 0 bases, with 13 bases left in between. The CDR3 consists of 15 residues. In nucleotides, the CDR3 is TGCGCCAGCAGCCTGGGGGTTTTTAGCTCCTACGAGCAGTACTTC. Its protein product is CASSLGVFSSYEQYF.

This chain connects TRBV4-1 to TRBJ2-7, with D unclear. Germline assignment: CDR1 MGHRA and CDR2 YSYEKL. The ends were cut back, 0 bases at V and 0 bases at J, with 9 bases in the middle. The CDR3 totals 15 residues. Here the CDR3 DNA reads TGCGCCAGCAGCCAAGAACTGGGTTTCTCCTACGAGCAGTACTTC. This gives the protein CASSQELGFSYEQYF.

This sequence joins TRBV7-2 and TRBJ2-7; no clear D. Deletions cut 1 base from V and 2 bases from J, with 12 bases between. The CDR3 is 15 residues long. Germline V gene sequence: CDR1 SGHTA, CDR2 FQGNSA. The CDR3, as DNA: TGTGCCAGCAGCTTAGGAGGTGACCATACCTACGAGCAGTACTTC. Translating gives CASSLGGDHTYEQYF. Full variable domain (rest looked up from reference TRBV7-2 and TRBJ2-7): GAGVSQSPSNKVTEKGKDVELRCDPISGHTALYWYRQSLGQGLEFLIYFQGNSAPDKSGLPSDRFSAERTGGSVSTLTIQRTQQEDSAVYLCASSLGGDHTYEQYFGPGTRLTVT.

This chain connects TRBV4-1 to TRBJ2-1; D possibly uses TRBD1 or TRBD2 (5 bases each). CDR3 length: 15 amino acids. V lost 0 bases and J lost 7, with 13 bases in between. The V gene's germline CDR1 is MGHRA and CDR2 YSYEKL. CDR3 region: CASSQDPGRSNEQFF. CDR3 DNA sequence: TGCGCCAGCAGCCAAGACCCGGGACGTTCGAATGAGCAGTTCTTC.

This clonotype has a single count. The chain uses TRBV12-3 or TRBV12-4 and TRBJ2-3, with D perhaps matching TRBD1 or TRBD2 (5 bases each). CDR3 length: 15 amino acids. V was clipped by 1 base and J by 5 bases, with 13 bases between them. CDR3 in amino acids: CASSLVTHGGDTQYF. The CDR3 DNA reads as TGTGCCAGCAGTTTAGTGACGCATGGGGGAGATACGCAGTATTTT.

This clonotype was counted once. The chain has TRBV12-3 or TRBV12-4 and TRBJ2-1; 8 positions agree with TRBD1. The V gene end was trimmed by 5 bases and the J gene end by 6 bases; junction bases not matched to a gene: 9. This CDR3 is 15 amino acids long. The CDR3 DNA reads TGTGCCAGCAGTCTCGACAGGGGTTGGGTCAATGAGCAGTTCTTC. It is translated as CASSLDRGWVNEQFF.

The chain uses TRBV4-1 and TRBJ1-5, with D possibly being TRBD1 (5 bases). V gave up 1 base and J gave up 2 bases, with 18 bases separating them. The CDR3 loop spans 18 amino acids. Germline CDR1 is MGHRA and CDR2 is YSYEKL. The CDR3: CASSQAGLVGGGNQPQHF. DNA of the CDR3: TGCGCCAGCAGCCAAGCGGGGTTGGTTGGAGGGGGCAATCAGCCCCAGCATTTT.

This clonotype showed up many times. The J gene is TRBJ2-5, the V gene TRBV28; 8 bases match TRBD1. Germline-derived CDR1 and CDR2 are MDHEN and SYDVKM. The CDR3 is 16 residues long. V trimming: 2 bases; J trimming: 4 bases; junction bases outside the gene matches: 9. CDR3 residues: CASSLIFGRGLETQYF. The CDR3 coding sequence is TGTGCCAGCAGTTTAATCTTTGGCAGGGGGCTAGAGACCCAGTACTTC.

This clonotype turned up a few times. The chain carries TRBV4-3 and TRBJ2-4, with 10 bases identical to TRBD1. The trim removed 0 bases at V and 0 bases at J, leaving 8 bases unmatched. Germline V gives CDR1 LGHNA, CDR2 YSLEER. This CDR3 region has 19 residues. CDR3 sequence reads: CASSQDWTGGRLAKNIQYF. CDR3 in DNA: TGCGCCAGCAGCCAAGATTGGACAGGGGGGCGATTAGCCAAAAACATTCAGTACTTC.

This clonotype appeared many times. The chain links TRBV9 to TRBJ2-1, with TRBD1 matching 7 bases. This CDR3 is built from 12 residues. The J segment lost 10 bases and the V segment lost 4 bases, leaving 5 bases of the junction unmatched. Germline V gene sequence: CDR1 SGDLS, CDR2 YYNGEE. CDR3 amino acids: CASSPQGNEQFF. CDR3 coding DNA: TGTGCCAGCAGCCCACAGGGGAACGAGCAGTTCTTC.

This clonotype came up a few times. The chain joins TRBV29-1 to TRBJ2-7, with TRBD1 matching 11 bases. This CDR3 contains 13 residues. In germline, CDR1 is SQVTM, CDR2 ANQGSEA. Trimming took 7 bases from V and 4 from J; bases not matched to a gene: 6. The CDR3 coding sequence is TGCAGCGCCCGGACAGGGGGCGGATACGAGCAGTACTTC. This sequence encodes CSARTGGGYEQYF.

The rearrangement links TRBV4-3 to TRBJ1-1; 7 bases align to TRBD1. Germline lookup yields CDR1 LGHNA and CDR2 YSLEER. The CDR3 spans 15 residues. The trim removed 0 bases at V and 5 bases at J, leaving 6 bases unmatched. The CDR3 sequence is CASSQDRQGGTEAFF. The CDR3 region has the DNA TGCGCCAGCAGCCAAGACCGACAGGGAGGGACTGAAGCTTTCTTT.